Listed here are 21 T cell receptor beta chains from one sample, sequenced in a study of cytomegalovirus exposure and HLA in healthy donors. This PCR relied on a set of 60 Vbeta primers and 13 Jbeta primers. The table came from immunoSEQ multiplex PCR; TCRdb's copy has only in-frame clones and leaves some out. The data contain 170,000 or so clones, around 82% of them singletons. Sequenced input: PBMCs. The receptors were gathered from a woman aged 45-65 years in good health and CMV-seropositive.

The chain couples TRBV11-2 to TRBJ2-7; 8 nucleotides match TRBD1. CDR1 SGHAT and CDR2 FQNNGV come from the germline V gene. The junction had 8 bases not matched to a gene; V was cut back by 5 bases and J by 5 bases. The CDR3 covers 14 residues. CDR3 nucleotides: TGTGCCAGCAGCGCCGGACAGGGAAACCACGAGCAGTACTTC. It yields the protein CASSAGQGNHEQYF.

This sequence joins TRBV6-1 and TRBJ1-2, with D perhaps TRBD1 (5 bases). Trimming removed 2 bases from V and 7 bases from J, with 17 bases in between. The CDR3 runs to 15 residues. CDR1 is MNHNS and CDR2 is SASEGT in the germline V gene. The CDR3 DNA follows: TGTGCCAGCAGTGAATCCCCCAGGAGGGGCGCTGGCTACACCTTC. It translates to CASSESPRRGAGYTF.

This clone was seen a handful of times. CDR3 coding DNA: TGTGCCAGCAGCTTCGCGACAGGGCGAGATGAAAAACTGTTTTTT. Its translation: CASSFATGRDEKLFF. This chain uses TRBV5-5 with TRBJ1-4; 7 nucleotides align to TRBD1. Germline CDR1 is SGHKS and CDR2 is YYEKEE (reference sequence). Germline trimming cut 2 bases from V and 6 bases from J; bases unmatched to any gene: 7. CDR3 length: 15 residues.

This clone has just one count. The J gene is TRBJ2-3, the V gene TRBV29-1, with TRBD2 identical over 11 bases. Per germline, CDR1 SQVTM and CDR2 ANQGSEA. The CDR3 loop spans 17 amino acids. V lost 0 bases to trimming and J lost 4 bases; unmatched junction nucleotides: 9. CDR3 sequence (DNA): TGCAGCGTTGAAGATAGGAGTAGCGGGGGGGTCGCAGATACGCAGTATTTT. Protein sequence: CSVEDRSSGGVADTQYF.

The chain joins TRBV10-3 to TRBJ1-1; 8 bases are a match to TRBD1. The CDR3 covers 12 residues. Germline-derived CDR1 and CDR2 are ENHRY and SYGVKD. J lost 6 bases, V lost 10 bases, and 7 bases had no gene match. The CDR3, as DNA: TGTGCCACCGGACAGGGAAGAGCTGAAGCTTTCTTT. It yields the protein CATGQGRAEAFF.

This sequence joins TRBV4-1 and TRBJ1-5; 7 bases agree with TRBD1. Germline V CDR1 and CDR2: MGHRA, YSYEKL. Trimming removed 1 base from V and 5 bases from J; junction bases left unmatched: 11. The CDR3 loop spans 17 amino acids. CDR3 amino acids: CASSQARQGMGYQPQHF. DNA of the CDR3: TGCGCCAGCAGCCAAGCTCGACAGGGAATGGGGTATCAGCCCCAGCATTTT.

In the case of this clone: The germline gene is not matched at one end of the junction; a read error may be the cause. The chain uses TRBV11-2 and TRBJ2-1, with D possibly being TRBD2 (7 bases). This CDR3 has 15 amino acids. Germline V CDR1 and CDR2: SGHAT, FQNNGV. This chain's CDR3 is CASTFRGGAYNEQFF. DNA of the CDR3: TGTGCCAGCACCTTTAGAGGGGGGGCCTATAATGAGCAGTTCTTC.

The V call is TRBV7-8, the J call TRBJ2-7, with 7 bases identical to TRBD2. The germline V gene has CDR1 SGHVS and CDR2 FQNEAQ. There are 17 residues in the CDR3. J was trimmed by 4 bases and V by 1 base; bases with no gene match: 13. CDR3 in amino acids: CASSLGPLRREGYEQYF. The CDR3 region has the DNA TGTGCCAGCAGCTTAGGTCCCTTGCGCAGGGAGGGGTACGAGCAGTACTTC.

This clone has only a few counts. J is TRBJ1-2 and V is TRBV5-5; D might be TRBD1 (6 bases). The V end was cut by 4 bases, the J end by 4 bases, with 14 bases between. This CDR3 has 14 residues. The germline V gene encodes CDR1 SGHKS and CDR2 YYEKEE (reference sequence). The CDR3 bases are TGTGCCAGCAGCCAAGATGCAGGGGCCTATGGCTACACCTTC. Protein sequence: CASSQDAGAYGYTF.

The chain carries TRBV27 and TRBJ2-7, with D perhaps matching TRBD1 (5 bases). V was cut by 4 bases and J by 2 bases, with 15 bases left in between. The CDR3 consists of 15 residues. CDR1 and CDR2 from the germline V gene are MNHEY and SMNVEV (reference sequence). CDR3 coding DNA: TGTGCCAGCAGTTCGTGGGGCGAAGCCCCCTACGAGCAGTACTTC. The encoded protein is CASSSWGEAPYEQYF.

The chain has TRBV5-5 and TRBJ1-5, with a possible D match to TRBD1 (6 bases). CDR3 length: 14 residues. Trimming took off 5 bases at V and 6 bases at J, with 15 bases between the two ends. Germline CDR1 and CDR2: SGHKS and YYEKEE (reference sequence). CDR3 nucleotide sequence: TGTGCCAGCAGTTTTCAGGGGTTCGGTCAGCCCCAGCATTTT. Amino acid sequence: CASSFQGFGQPQHF.

The chain carries TRBV23-1 and TRBJ2-5; possible D gene TRBD2, 5 bases. TRBV23-1 counts as an open reading frame of uncertain function. The CDR3 runs to 11 residues. V was clipped by 2 bases and J by 12 bases, with 10 bases between them. CDR3 bases: TGCGCCAGCAGTCAACGACTACGGGAGTACTTC. This codes for CASSQRLREYF.

The chain employs TRBV27 and TRBJ2-7, with D maybe TRBD1 (5 bases). CDR1 and CDR2 from the germline V gene are MNHEY and SMNVEV (reference sequence). This CDR3 is 13 amino acids long. The ends were cut back, 5 bases at V and 2 bases at J, with 10 bases in the middle. The CDR3, as DNA: TGTGCCAGCAGTAGGACATTAGCCTACGAGCAGTACTTC. Translated: CASSRTLAYEQYF.

CDR3 in amino acids: CASTLELFYEQYF. CDR3 nucleotides: TGTGCCAGCACCTTAGAGCTATTCTACGAGCAGTACTTC. The gene calls are TRBV6-1 and TRBJ2-7; D is undetermined. CDR1 and CDR2 (germline): MNHNS, SASEGT. This CDR3 region has 13 residues. Trimming took off 7 bases at V and 3 bases at J, with 13 bases between the two ends.

The rearrangement uses TRBV29-1 and TRBJ2-7, with a tentative D call TRBD1 (7 bases). Germline V CDR1 and CDR2: SQVTM, ANQGSEA. V was clipped by 7 bases and J by 6 bases, with 22 bases between them. The CDR3 is 14 residues long. CDR3 nucleotides: TGCAGCGCCCGGGGGTGGACAGGTACCTCCGAGCAGTACTTC. Amino acid sequence: CSARGWTGTSEQYF.

Remarks on this clone: Other DNA sequences of this sample code for an identical CDR3. The chain has TRBV19 and TRBJ1-1; TRBD1 is a possible D gene (5 bases). V gave up 1 base and J gave up 5 bases, with 11 bases separating them. Germline CDR1 reads LNHDA; CDR2 reads SQIVND (reference sequence). CDR3 size: 14 residues. The CDR3, as DNA: TGTGCCAGTAGTATAGTTGGGGGGGGAACTGAAGCTTTCTTT. It specifies CASSIVGGGTEAFF.

The chain joins TRBV6-5 to TRBJ2-1; D perhaps matches TRBD2 (6 bases). V shed 9 bases and J shed 0 bases, with 12 bases lying between them. Germline loops: CDR1 MNHEY, CDR2 SVGAGI. The CDR3 contains 14 residues. The CDR3 nucleotides are TGTGCCAGTATTAGCGGAAGCTCCTACAATGAGCAGTTCTTC. Amino acids: CASISGSSYNEQFF.

The rearrangement links TRBV19 to TRBJ1-1; TRBD1 agrees at 7 bases. Germline lookup yields CDR1 LNHDA and CDR2 SQIVND (reference sequence). Trimming removed 5 bases from V and 2 bases from J; junction bases left unmatched: 8. The CDR3 sequence is 15 residues long. CDR3 coding DNA: TGTGCCAGTAGTTTAAAGACAGGGCCTAACACTGAAGCTTTCTTT. It translates to CASSLKTGPNTEAFF.

This clone was recorded once. The V gene is TRBV2, the J gene TRBJ2-7; 9 nucleotides line up with TRBD1. Germline V CDR1 and CDR2: SNHLY, FYNNEI. The CDR3 is 16 amino acids. The V gene end was trimmed by 6 bases and the J gene end by 2 bases; junction bases not matched to a gene: 11. The CDR3 protein is CASRPRGGQGTYEQYF. The CDR3 DNA follows: TGTGCCAGCAGACCCAGGGGGGGACAGGGAACCTACGAGCAGTACTTC.

V is TRBV5-1 and J is TRBJ2-1, with TRBD1 matching 8 bases. The CDR3 is made up of 16 amino acids. CDR1 is SGHRS and CDR2 is YFSETQ in the germline V gene. Trimming cost V 4 bases and J 1 base; bases outside gene matches: 7. The DNA of the CDR3 is TGCGCCAGCAGCCCAGGGGGCGGATGGTCCTACAATGAGCAGTTCTTC. It specifies CASSPGGGWSYNEQFF.

This clone has only one observation. The chain uses TRBV2 and TRBJ2-7; 7 bases are shared with TRBD2. The ends lost 3 bases at V and 0 bases at J; junction bases unmatched: 5. The germline V gene encodes CDR1 SNHLY and CDR2 FYNNEI. The CDR3 has 15 residues. CDR3 DNA: TGTGCCAGCAGTGAGCGGACTAGTAGCTCCTACGAGCAGTACTTC. Translation gives CASSERTSSSYEQYF. The entire variable domain, with the rest obtained from reference TRBV2 and TRBJ2-7, is as follows: EPEVTQTPSHQVTQMGQEVILRCVPISNHLYFYWYRQILGQKVEFLVSFYNNEISEKSEIFDDQFSVERPDGSNFTLKIRSTKLEDSAMYFCASSERTSSSYEQYFGPGTRLTVT.